This T cell receptor (beta chain) comes out of a study of circulating CD8 cells and anti-PD-1 response in melanoma. Study-level results: Under 8% of TRB clonotypes were shared between subsets at M1. PD-1 and DPOS subsets showed similar, higher clonality than DNEG.

Sorting of live CD3+CD8+TCRalphabeta+ cells by PD-1 and/or TIGIT gave four subsets. Each library started from roughly 15 ng of total RNA using the QIAseq Immune Repertoire TCR panel. TCRdb reprocessed the reads with MiXCR, giving one entry per CDR3 protein. The repertoire holds roughly 470 distinct CDR3 sequences, with around 8.7% as singletons. Germline-derived CDR1 and CDR2 are SGHAT and FQDESV (reference sequence). V shed 3 bases and J shed 0 bases, with 6 bases lying between them. The CDR3 has 13 amino acids. This clonotype ranks as large. Its antigen remains unidentified. The J gene is TRBJ2-7, the V gene TRBV11-1, with D hard to call. The receptor was derived from a human donor with melanoma. The source was CD8+ T cells from PBMCs, collected at baseline or after one month of anti-PD-1 therapy (not recorded which). CDR3 DNA sequence: TGTGCCAGCAGCTTCCAGAGCTCCTACGAGCAGTACTTC. Translating it yields CASSFQSSYEQYF. The complete variable domain, with remaining parts taken from reference TRBV11-1 and TRBJ2-7, reads EAEVAQSPRYKITEKSQAVAFWCDPISGHATLYWYRQILGQGPELLVQFQDESVVDDSQLPKDRFSAERLKGVDSTLKIQPAELGDSAMYLCASSFQSSYEQYFGPGTRLTVT.